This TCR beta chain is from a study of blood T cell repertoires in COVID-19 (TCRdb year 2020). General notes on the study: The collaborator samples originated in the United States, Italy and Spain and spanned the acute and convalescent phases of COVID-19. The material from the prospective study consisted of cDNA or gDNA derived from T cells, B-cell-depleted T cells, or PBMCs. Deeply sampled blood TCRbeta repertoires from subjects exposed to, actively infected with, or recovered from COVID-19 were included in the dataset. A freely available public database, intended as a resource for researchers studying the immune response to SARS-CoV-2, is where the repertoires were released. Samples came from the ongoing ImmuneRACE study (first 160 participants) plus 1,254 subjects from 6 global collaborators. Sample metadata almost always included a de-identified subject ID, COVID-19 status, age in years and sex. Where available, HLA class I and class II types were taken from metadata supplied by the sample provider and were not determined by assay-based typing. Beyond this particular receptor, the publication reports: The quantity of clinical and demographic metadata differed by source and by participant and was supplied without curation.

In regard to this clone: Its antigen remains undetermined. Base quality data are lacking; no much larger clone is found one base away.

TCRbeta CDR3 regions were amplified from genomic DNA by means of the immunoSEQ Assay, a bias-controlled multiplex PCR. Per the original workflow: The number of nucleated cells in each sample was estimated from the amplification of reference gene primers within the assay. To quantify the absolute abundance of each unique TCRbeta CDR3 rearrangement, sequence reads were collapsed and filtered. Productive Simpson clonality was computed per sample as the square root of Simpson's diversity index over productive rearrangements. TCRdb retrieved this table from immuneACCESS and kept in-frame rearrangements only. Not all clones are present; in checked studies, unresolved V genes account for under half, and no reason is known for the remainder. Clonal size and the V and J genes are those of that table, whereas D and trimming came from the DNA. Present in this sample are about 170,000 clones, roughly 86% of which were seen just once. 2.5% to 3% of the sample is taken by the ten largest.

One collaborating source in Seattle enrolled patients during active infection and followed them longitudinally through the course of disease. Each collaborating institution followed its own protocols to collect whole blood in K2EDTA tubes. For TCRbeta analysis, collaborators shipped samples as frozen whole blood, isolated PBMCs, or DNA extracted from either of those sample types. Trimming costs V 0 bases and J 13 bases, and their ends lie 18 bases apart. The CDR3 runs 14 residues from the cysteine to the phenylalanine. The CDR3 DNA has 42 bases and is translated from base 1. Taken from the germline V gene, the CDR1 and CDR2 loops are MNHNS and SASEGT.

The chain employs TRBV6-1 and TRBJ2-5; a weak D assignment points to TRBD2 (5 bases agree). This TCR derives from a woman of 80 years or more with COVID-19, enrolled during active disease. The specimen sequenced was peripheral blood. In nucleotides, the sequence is TGTGCCAGCAGTGAAGCGGCGTCGAGGGCTAGCTTGTACTTC. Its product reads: CASSEAASRASLYF.